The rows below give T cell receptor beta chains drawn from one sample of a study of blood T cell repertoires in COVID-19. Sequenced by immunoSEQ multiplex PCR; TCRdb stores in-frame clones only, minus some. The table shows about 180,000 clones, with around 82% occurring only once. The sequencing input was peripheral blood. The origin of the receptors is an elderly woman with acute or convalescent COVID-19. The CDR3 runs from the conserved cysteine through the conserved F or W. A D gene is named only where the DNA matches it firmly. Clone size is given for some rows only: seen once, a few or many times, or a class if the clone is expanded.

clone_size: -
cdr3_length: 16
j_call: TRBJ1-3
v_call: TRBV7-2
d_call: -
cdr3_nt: TGTGCCAGCAGCTTCGGACGGGGGGGATCTGGAAACACCATATATTTT
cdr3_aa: CASSFGRGGSGNTIYF

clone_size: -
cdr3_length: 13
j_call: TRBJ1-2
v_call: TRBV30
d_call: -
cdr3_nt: TGTGCCTCCCCCGGGGGGACTTACTATGGCTACACCTTC
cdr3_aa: CASPGGTYYGYTF

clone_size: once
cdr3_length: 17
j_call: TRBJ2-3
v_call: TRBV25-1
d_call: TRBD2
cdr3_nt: TGTGCCAGCGATCCAAATATAGCGGGAGGCAGAGCAGATACGCAGTATTTT
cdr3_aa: CASDPNIAGGRADTQYF

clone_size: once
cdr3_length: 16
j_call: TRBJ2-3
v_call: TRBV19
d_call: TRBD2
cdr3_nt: TGTGCCAGTAGTATCGGGACTAGCGGGGGACGAGATACGCAGTATTTT
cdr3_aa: CASSIGTSGGRDTQYF

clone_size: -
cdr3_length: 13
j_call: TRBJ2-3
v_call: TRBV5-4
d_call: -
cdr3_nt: TGTGCCAGCAGCTTGGAAGCCACAGATACGCAGTATTTT
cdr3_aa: CASSLEATDTQYF

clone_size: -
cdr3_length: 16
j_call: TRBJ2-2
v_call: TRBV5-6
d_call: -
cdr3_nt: TGTGCCAGCAGTCATCCAGGGGGGCGCAACACCGGGGAGCTGTTTTTT
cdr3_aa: CASSHPGGRNTGELFF

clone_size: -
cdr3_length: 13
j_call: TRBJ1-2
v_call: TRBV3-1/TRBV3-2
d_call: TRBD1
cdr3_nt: TGTGCCAGCAGCCAAGAGACAGGGGACGGCTACACCTTC
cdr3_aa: CASSQETGDGYTF

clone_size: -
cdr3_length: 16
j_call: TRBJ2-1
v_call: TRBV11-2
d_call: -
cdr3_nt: TGTGCCAGCAGCTTAGGTCGGGGGGCCCCATCAGGTGAGCAGTTCTTC
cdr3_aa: CASSLGRGAPSGEQFF

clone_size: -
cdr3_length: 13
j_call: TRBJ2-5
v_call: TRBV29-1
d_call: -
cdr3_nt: TGCAGCGTTGCGACAGGTGGACAAGAGACCCAGTACTTC
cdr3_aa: CSVATGGQETQYF

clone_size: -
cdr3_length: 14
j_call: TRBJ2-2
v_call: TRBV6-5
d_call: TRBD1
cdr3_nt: TGTGCCAGCAGTTACCTAGCAGGGGGCGGGGAGCTGTTTTTT
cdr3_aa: CASSYLAGGGELFF

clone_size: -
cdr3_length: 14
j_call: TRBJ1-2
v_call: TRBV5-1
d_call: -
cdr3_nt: TGCGCCAGCAGCTTGGAAGGGGACTTCTATGGCTACACCTTC
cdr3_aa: CASSLEGDFYGYTF

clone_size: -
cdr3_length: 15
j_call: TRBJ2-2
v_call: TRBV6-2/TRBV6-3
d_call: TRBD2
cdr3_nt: TGTGCCAGCAGTTACGTCGCTAGCGGGCTAGGGGAGCTGTTTTTT
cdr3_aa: CASSYVASGLGELFF

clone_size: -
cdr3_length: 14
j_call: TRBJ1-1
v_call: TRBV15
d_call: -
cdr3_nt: TGTGCCACCAGCAGCTTGACAGAGAACACTGAAGCTTTCTTT
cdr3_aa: CATSSLTENTEAFF

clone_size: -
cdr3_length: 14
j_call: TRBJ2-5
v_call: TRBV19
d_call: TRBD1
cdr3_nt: TGTGCCACCGCCGGGGACAGGGGAAAAGAGACCCAGTACTTC
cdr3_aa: CATAGDRGKETQYF

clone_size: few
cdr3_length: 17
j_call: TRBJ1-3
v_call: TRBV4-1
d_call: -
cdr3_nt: TGCGCCAGCAGCCAAGATTGGACAGCCAACTCTGGAAACACCATATATTTT
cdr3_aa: CASSQDWTANSGNTIYF

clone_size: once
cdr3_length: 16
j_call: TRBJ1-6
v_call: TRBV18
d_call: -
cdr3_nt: TGTGCCAGCTCACCTGGGACACCCGGAACCGACTCACCCCTCCACTTT
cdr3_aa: CASSPGTPGTDSPLHF

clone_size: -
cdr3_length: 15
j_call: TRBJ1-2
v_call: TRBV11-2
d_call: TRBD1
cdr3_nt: TGTGCCAGCAGCCCAACGGGACAGCTAACTTATGGCTACACCTTC
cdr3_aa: CASSPTGQLTYGYTF

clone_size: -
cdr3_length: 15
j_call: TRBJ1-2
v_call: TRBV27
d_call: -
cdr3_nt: TGTGCCAGCAGTTTAGGCGGCTTTCTAAACTATGGCTACACCTTC
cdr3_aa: CASSLGGFLNYGYTF

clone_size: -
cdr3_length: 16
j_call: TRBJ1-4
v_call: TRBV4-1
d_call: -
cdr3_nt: TGCGCCAGCAGCCAAGCCGTGGCAGGGGTAGGTGAAAAACTGTTTTTT
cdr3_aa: CASSQAVAGVGEKLFF

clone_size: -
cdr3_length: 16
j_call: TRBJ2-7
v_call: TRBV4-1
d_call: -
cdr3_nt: TGCGCCAGCAGCCGGACAGACAGCAGCCGTGGTCTCGAGCAGTACTTC
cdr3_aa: CASSRTDSSRGLEQYF

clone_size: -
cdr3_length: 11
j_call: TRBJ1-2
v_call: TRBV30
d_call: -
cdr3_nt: TGTGCCTGGAGTACGCCAGATGGCTACACCTTC
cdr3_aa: CAWSTPDGYTF

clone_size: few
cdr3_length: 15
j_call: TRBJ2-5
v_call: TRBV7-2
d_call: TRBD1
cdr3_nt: TGTGCCAGCAGCTTTGGGCAGGGGGCGCGTGAGACCCAGTACTTC
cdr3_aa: CASSFGQGARETQYF

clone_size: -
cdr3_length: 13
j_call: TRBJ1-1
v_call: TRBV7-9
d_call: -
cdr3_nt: TGTGCCAGCAGCTTACAGGGAGGGACTGAAGCTTTCTTT
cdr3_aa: CASSLQGGTEAFF

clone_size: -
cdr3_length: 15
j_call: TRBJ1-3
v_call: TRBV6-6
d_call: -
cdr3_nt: TGTGCCAGCAGTTACAACACTCAGGGGGGAAACACCATATATTTT
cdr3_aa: CASSYNTQGGNTIYF

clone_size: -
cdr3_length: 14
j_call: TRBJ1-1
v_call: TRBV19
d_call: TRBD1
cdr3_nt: TGTGCCAGTAGTATAGCAGGGGGGAACACTGAAGCTTTCTTT
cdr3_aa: CASSIAGGNTEAFF

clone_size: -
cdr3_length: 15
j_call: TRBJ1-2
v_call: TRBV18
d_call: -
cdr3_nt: TGTGCCAGCTCACTGGAGGGGAGACGCCTCTATGGCTACACCTTC
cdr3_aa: CASSLEGRRLYGYTF

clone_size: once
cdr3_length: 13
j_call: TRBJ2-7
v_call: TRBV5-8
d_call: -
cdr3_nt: TGTGCCAGCAGCGATGACACCGTCTACGAGCAGTACTTC
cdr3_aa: CASSDDTVYEQYF

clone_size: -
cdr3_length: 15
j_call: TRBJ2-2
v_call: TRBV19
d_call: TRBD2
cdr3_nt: TGTGCCAGTAGGCTAGCGGGAGGGCACACCGGGGAGCTGTTTTTT
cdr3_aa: CASRLAGGHTGELFF

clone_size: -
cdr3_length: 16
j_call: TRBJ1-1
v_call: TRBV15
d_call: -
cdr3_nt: TGTGCCACCAGCAGAGGAGAACAGGCGTTGAACACTGAAGCTTTCTTT
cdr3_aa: CATSRGEQALNTEAFF

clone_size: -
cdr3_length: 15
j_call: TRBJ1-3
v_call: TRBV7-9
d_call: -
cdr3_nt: TGTGCCAGCAGCTTAGGACAGCCCTCTGGAAACACCATATATTTT
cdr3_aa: CASSLGQPSGNTIYF

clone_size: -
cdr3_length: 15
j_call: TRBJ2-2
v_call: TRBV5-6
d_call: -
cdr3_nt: TGTGCCAGCAGCGTCGACCCGTACAGGAACGGGGAGCTGTTTTTT
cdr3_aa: CASSVDPYRNGELFF

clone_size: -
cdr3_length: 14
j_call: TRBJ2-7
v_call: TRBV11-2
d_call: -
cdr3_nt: TGTGCCAGCACTAGAGATAACTTCTCCTACGAGCAGTACTTC
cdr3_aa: CASTRDNFSYEQYF

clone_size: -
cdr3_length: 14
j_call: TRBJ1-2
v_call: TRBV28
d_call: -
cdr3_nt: TGTGCCAGCAGGGGCGGAGGGAGAATGGATGGCTACACCTTC
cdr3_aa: CASRGGGRMDGYTF

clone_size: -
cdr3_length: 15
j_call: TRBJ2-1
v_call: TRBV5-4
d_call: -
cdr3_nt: TGTGCCAGCAGCTTGACGGGGAGCTCCTACAATGAGCAGTTCTTC
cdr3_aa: CASSLTGSSYNEQFF

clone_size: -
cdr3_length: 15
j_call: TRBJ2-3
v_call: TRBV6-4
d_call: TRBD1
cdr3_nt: TGTGCCAGCAGTCGGACAGGGGGCGTGGCAGATACGCAGTATTTT
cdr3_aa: CASSRTGGVADTQYF

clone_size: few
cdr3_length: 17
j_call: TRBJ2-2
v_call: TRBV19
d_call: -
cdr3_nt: TGTGCCAGTAGTATAGGAGGGACACTCAAGAACACCGGGGAGCTGTTTTTT
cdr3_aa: CASSIGGTLKNTGELFF

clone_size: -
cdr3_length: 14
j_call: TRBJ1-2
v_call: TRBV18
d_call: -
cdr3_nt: TGTGCCAGCTCACCAGCGGGGGGCCAGTATGGCTACACCTTC
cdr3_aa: CASSPAGGQYGYTF

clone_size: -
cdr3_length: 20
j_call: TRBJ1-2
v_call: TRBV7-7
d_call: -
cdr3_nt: TGTGCCAGCAGCCTCCCGAGGGGCCAATCAACAGGACAGACTAACTATGGCTACACCTTC
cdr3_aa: CASSLPRGQSTGQTNYGYTF

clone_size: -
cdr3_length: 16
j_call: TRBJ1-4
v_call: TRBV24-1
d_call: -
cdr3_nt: TGTGCCACCGGGCTGCTGGAAGGGGCGCGGGGTGAAAAACTGTTTTTT
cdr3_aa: CATGLLEGARGEKLFF

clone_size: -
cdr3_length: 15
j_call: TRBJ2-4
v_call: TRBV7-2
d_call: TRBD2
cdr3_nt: TGTGCCAGCAGCTGGATAGCGGGGGACAAAAACATTCAGTACTTC
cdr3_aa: CASSWIAGDKNIQYF

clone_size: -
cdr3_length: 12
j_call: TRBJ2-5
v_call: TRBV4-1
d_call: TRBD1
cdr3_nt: TGCGCCCTTTCACAGGGGGCAGAGACCCAGTACTTC
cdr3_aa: CALSQGAETQYF

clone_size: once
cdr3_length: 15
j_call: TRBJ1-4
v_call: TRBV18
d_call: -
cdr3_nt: TGTGCCAGCTCGTTACCGACAGGTTTGGATGAAAAACTGTTTTTT
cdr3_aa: CASSLPTGLDEKLFF